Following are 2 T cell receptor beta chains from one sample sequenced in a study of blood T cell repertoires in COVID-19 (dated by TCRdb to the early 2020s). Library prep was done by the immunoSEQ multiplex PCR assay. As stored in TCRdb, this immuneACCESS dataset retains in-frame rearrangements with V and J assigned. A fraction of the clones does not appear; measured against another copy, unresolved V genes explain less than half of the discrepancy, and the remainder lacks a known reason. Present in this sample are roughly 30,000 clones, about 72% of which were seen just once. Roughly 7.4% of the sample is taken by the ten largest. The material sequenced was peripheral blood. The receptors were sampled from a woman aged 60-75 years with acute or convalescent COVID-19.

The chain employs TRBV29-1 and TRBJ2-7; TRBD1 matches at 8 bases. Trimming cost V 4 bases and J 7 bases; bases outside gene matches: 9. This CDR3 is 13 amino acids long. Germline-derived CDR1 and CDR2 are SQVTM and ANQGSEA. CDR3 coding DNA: TGCAGCGTTGGGGGGACAGGAGGAGGAGAGCAGTACTTC. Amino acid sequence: CSVGGTGGGEQYF.

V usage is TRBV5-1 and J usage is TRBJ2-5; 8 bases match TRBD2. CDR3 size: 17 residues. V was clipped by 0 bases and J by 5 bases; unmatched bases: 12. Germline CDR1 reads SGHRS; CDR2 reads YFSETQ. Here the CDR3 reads CASSLGVSLAGRETQYF. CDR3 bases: TGCGCCAGCAGCTTGGGAGTTTCGCTAGCGGGCCGGGAGACCCAGTACTTC.